This T cell receptor (beta chain) was obtained from a study of OX40 agonist ivuxolimab in advanced cancers. Study context: Every patient in dose escalation had hepatocellular carcinoma, melanoma, renal cell or head and neck cancer. Study observations and caveats: Expanded peripheral T-cell antigen specificity went undetermined.

TCRdb's copy holds only in-frame clones and misses some; the assay was immunoSEQ multiplex PCR. The data hold about 68,000 clones, with roughly 83% observed a single time. In the case of this clone: Its antigen is as yet unknown.

The sequence was obtained from an adult with an advanced solid tumor such as melanoma, head and neck, liver or kidney cancer. The specimen was CD4+ or CD8+ T cells sorted from blood, collected in a trial of the OX40 agonist ivuxolimab.

The CDR3 here is CASSREAQGTDTQYF. CDR3 DNA: TGTGCCAGCAGCCGAGAGGCTCAGGGCACAGATACGCAGTATTTT. This sequence joins TRBV11-3 and TRBJ2-3; D gene ambiguous. The CDR3 contains 15 residues. CDR1 and CDR2 from the germline V gene are SGHNT and YENEEA. Trimming removed 5 bases at V and 1 base at J, with 13 bases between. Full variable domain (remainder filled in from reference TRBV11-3 and TRBJ2-3): EAGVVQSPRYKIIEKKQPVAFWCNPISGHNTLYWYLQNLGQGPELLIRYENEEAVDDSQLPKDRFSAERLKGVDSTLKIQPAELGDSAVYLCASSREAQGTDTQYFGPGTRLTVL.